This T cell receptor beta chain was obtained from a study of identical twins. Study outcomes and limitations: Monozygotic twins shared more out-of-frame TCR alpha than recombination models predicted. A lower insertion count was a feature of abundant cord blood beta clonotypes, with no such feature in memory repertoires.

The CDR3 is made up of 15 amino acids. Germline V lookup: CDR1 SGHDT, CDR2 YYEEEE. Trimming at V came to 6 bases and at J to 2 bases, leaving 6 bases not matched to a gene. As concerns this clonotype: Its antigen remains unidentified.

Unique molecular identifiers were present on the cDNA, and a universal primer site came from template switching. Each CDR3 protein is one row after TCRdb ran MiXCR on the 5' RACE reads. In the table there are around 550,000 distinct CDR3 sequences, 13% to 15% of which are singletons. This sample also appeared in a second study, on yellow fever vaccine responses in identical twins.

This sequence was found in a woman under 30 in good health. The specimen sequenced was CD4+ T cells sorted from blood. The chain uses TRBV5-6 and TRBJ2-2; 8 bases match TRBD2. The CDR3 DNA reads as TGTGCCAGCACGGCGGGGGGCCCAAACACCGGGGAGCTGTTTTTT. Translated, it gives CASTAGGPNTGELFF.